This TCR beta chain comes out of a study of cytomegalovirus exposure and HLA in healthy donors. Overall study context: The early release's HLA-typed donors yielded approximately 85 million unique TCRs. Study conclusions and caveats: TCR beta sequences reportedly predicted most subjects' HLA-A and HLA-B alleles accurately.

A multiplex PCR was run with 60 Vbeta primers and 13 Jbeta primers. The method was immunoSEQ multiplex PCR; TCRdb's version includes in-frame clones alone and lacks a portion of them. The sample consists of 120,000 to 150,000 clones, roughly three quarters of them appearing once. A note on this clone: Its antigen is currently unknown.

V gave up 2 bases and J gave up 0 bases; unmatched junction bases: 4. Germline CDR1 and CDR2: SGHRS and YFSETQ. This CDR3 comprises 16 residues. The V gene is TRBV5-1, the J gene TRBJ2-3; the match to TRBD2 covers 9 bases. This receptor was identified in a middle-aged woman in good health and CMV-seronegative. Source material: PBMCs. The CDR3 DNA is TGCGCCAGCAGCTTCCTAGCGGGATCTAGCACAGATACGCAGTATTTT. Protein product: CASSFLAGSSTDTQYF.